The 21 T cell receptor beta chains reported below all come from one sample, sequenced in a study of blood T cell repertoires in COVID-19. Only in-frame clones appear in the TCRdb table, and some are missing; sequencing was by immunoSEQ multiplex PCR. This table holds about 57,000 clones, 79% found once. The source material was peripheral blood. The receptors stem from a human donor in a cohort sampled during active COVID-19.

The J gene is TRBJ2-7, the V gene TRBV5-5, with 7 positions matching TRBD1. The CDR3 runs to 14 residues. Germline V lookup: CDR1 SGHKS, CDR2 YYEKEE (reference sequence). Trimming took 4 bases from V and 4 from J; bases not matched to a gene: 8. In DNA, the CDR3 is TGTGCCAGCAGCCTACAGGGGCCACTATACGAGCAGTACTTC. It translates to CASSLQGPLYEQYF.

This chain uses TRBV7-8 with TRBJ1-1; maybe TRBD1 (6 bases). Germline CDR1 and CDR2: SGHVS and FQNEAQ. The V and J ends lost 2 bases and 4 bases respectively, with 17 bases between them. The CDR3 is made up of 16 amino acids. The CDR3 region is CASSLRGGAYPTEAFF. The CDR3 nucleotides read TGTGCCAGCAGCTTACGGGGGGGCGCCTATCCCACTGAAGCTTTCTTT.

The V call is TRBV5-5, the J call TRBJ2-1, with 16 bases lining up with TRBD2. V shed 5 bases and J 7 bases; nucleotides not matched to a gene: 9. The germline V gene encodes CDR1 SGHKS and CDR2 YYEKEE (reference sequence). The CDR3 has 17 residues. In DNA, the CDR3 is TGTGCCAGCAGGCGGGGACTAGCGGGAGGGCCGGGGAATGAGCAGTTCTTC. Its protein product is CASRRGLAGGPGNEQFF.

The chain recombines TRBV7-2 with TRBJ1-1; possible D gene TRBD1, 6 bases. The germline gives CDR1 SGHTA, CDR2 FQGNSA. The CDR3 loop spans 14 amino acids. V was shortened by 5 bases and J by 5 bases, with 15 bases between the two germline ends. CDR3 sequence: CASSRGGVQTEAFF. CDR3 nucleotides: TGTGCCAGCAGCAGGGGGGGGGTACAGACTGAAGCTTTCTTT.

This rearrangement joins TRBV7-9 to TRBJ2-7; 8 bases line up with TRBD1. The germline V gene encodes CDR1 SEHNR and CDR2 FQNEAQ (reference sequence). This CDR3 has 15 residues. Trimming cost V 5 bases and J 2 bases; bases outside gene matches: 8. The CDR3 loop is CASSATGGPPYEQYF. The CDR3 DNA is TGTGCCAGCAGCGCAACAGGGGGTCCTCCCTACGAGCAGTACTTC.

This chain uses TRBV14 with TRBJ2-5, with 13 bases that match TRBD2. CDR1 SGHDN and CDR2 FVKESK come from the germline V gene. J lost 6 bases, V lost 2 bases, and 3 bases had no gene match. The CDR3 runs to 15 residues. The CDR3 DNA reads TGTGCCAGCAGCCAATTGACTAGCGGGAGGAAGACCCAGTACTTC. Translated, it gives CASSQLTSGRKTQYF.

In regard to this clone: This specimen includes other DNA sequences encoding the same CDR3. This chain uses TRBV18 with TRBJ2-5, with D possibly TRBD1 on 5 matching bases. The germline V gene has CDR1 KGHSH and CDR2 LQKENI. The V and J ends lost 3 bases and 8 bases respectively, with 13 bases between them. This CDR3 is 13 amino acids long. CDR3 sequence reads: CASSPRDRGTQYF. Written as DNA, the CDR3 is TGTGCCAGCTCACCTCGTGACAGAGGTACCCAGTACTTC. The variable domain in full, with the rest retrieved from reference TRBV18 and TRBJ2-5, is NAGVMQNPRHLVRRRGQEARLRCSPMKGHSHVYWYRQLPEEGLKFMVYLQKENIIDESGMPKERFSAEFPKEGPSILRIQQVVRGDSAAYFCASSPRDRGTQYFGPGTRLLVL.

V and J are TRBV28 and TRBJ2-7, with D perhaps TRBD2 (7 bases). From germline, CDR1 is MDHEN and CDR2 SYDVKM. The CDR3 loop spans 14 amino acids. Trimming shortened V by 7 bases and J by 2 bases, and 15 bases separated the two germline ends. CDR3 DNA sequence: TGTGCCAGCAAGGGGGGGGGCCGCCCCTACGAGCAGTACTTC. Amino acid sequence: CASKGGGRPYEQYF.

V gene TRBV24-1 combines with J gene TRBJ2-5; TRBD1 aligns across 7 bases. This CDR3 is built from 15 residues. Germline V gives CDR1 KGHDR, CDR2 SFDVKD. Trimming removed 0 bases from V and 1 base from J; junction bases left unmatched: 1. CDR3 nucleotides: TGTGCCACCAGTGATTTGTCAGGGGGCCAAGAGACCCAGTACTTC. Its protein product is CATSDLSGGQETQYF.

The chain links TRBV7-3 to TRBJ2-3; D is perhaps TRBD1 (5 bases). The V and J ends lost 5 bases and 3 bases respectively, with 15 bases between them. CDR1 and CDR2 (germline): SGHTA, FQGTGA. The CDR3 is 15 residues long. CDR3 nucleotides: TGTGCCAGCAGCCCGCAGGGCCAAGGGACAGATACGCAGTATTTT. It translates to CASSPQGQGTDTQYF. Full variable domain (remainder filled in from reference TRBV7-3 and TRBJ2-3): GAGVSQTPSNKVTEKGKYVELRCDPISGHTALYWYRQSLGQGPEFLIYFQGTGAADDSGLPNDRFFAVRPEGSVSTLKIQRTERGDSAVYLCASSPQGQGTDTQYFGPGTRLTVL.

This chain connects TRBV6-5 to TRBJ1-5, with D unresolved. The CDR3 consists of 14 residues. In germline, CDR1 is MNHEY, CDR2 SVGAGI. V lost 6 bases and J lost 0, with 9 bases in between. The CDR3 DNA is TGTGCCAGCAGCAGCGTATATAGCAATCAGCCCCAGCATTTT. Encoded protein: CASSSVYSNQPQHF.

The J gene is TRBJ2-1, the V gene TRBV5-4; 16 nucleotides line up with TRBD2. This CDR3 has 19 residues. Germline V gives CDR1 SGHNT, CDR2 YYREEE (reference sequence). J gave up 6 bases and V 4 bases, and 13 bases lay outside the gene matches. The CDR3 sequence is CASSQGLAGGFFPFNEQFF. The CDR3 DNA reads TGTGCCAGCAGCCAGGGACTAGCGGGAGGGTTTTTTCCGTTCAATGAGCAGTTCTTC. Drawing the rest from reference TRBV5-4 and TRBJ2-1, the complete variable domain is ETGVTQSPTHLIKTRGQQVTLRCSSQSGHNTVSWYQQALGQGPQFIFQYYREEENGRGNFPPRFSGLQFPNYSSELNVNALELDDSALYLCASSQGLAGGFFPFNEQFFGPGTRLTVL.

V gene TRBV6-5 combines with J gene TRBJ1-5; 7 bases match TRBD1. The CDR3 is made up of 14 amino acids. Trimming took 7 bases from V and 6 from J; bases not matched to a gene: 9. The germline CDR1 and CDR2 sequences are MNHEY and SVGAGI. CDR3 amino acids: CASKITGVVQPQHF. For the CDR3, the DNA is TGTGCCAGCAAGATCACAGGGGTCGTTCAGCCCCAGCATTTT.

The rearrangement uses TRBV5-4 and TRBJ2-1, with a weak D call TRBD1 (6 bases). Between the trimmed V and J ends, which lost 3 bases and 3 bases, there was a span of 13 bases. The germline V gene has CDR1 SGHNT and CDR2 YYREEE (reference sequence). The CDR3 spans 15 residues. CDR3 in DNA: TGTGCCAGCAGCTCGGTTTCACAGGGCTACAATGAGCAGTTCTTC. Its protein product is CASSSVSQGYNEQFF.

This clone was counted only a few times. V gene TRBV10-3 combines with J gene TRBJ1-6; the D gene is possibly TRBD1 (6 bases). Germline values: CDR1 ENHRY, CDR2 SYGVKD. CDR3 length: 14 residues. Trimming shortened V by 5 bases and J by 5 bases, and 10 bases separated the two germline ends. CDR3 nucleotide sequence: TGTGCCATCAGTAGGGGGGGCGATAATTCACCCCTCCACTTT. It codes for CAISRGGDNSPLHF.

J is TRBJ1-5 and V is TRBV18, with D perhaps matching TRBD1 (6 bases). The germline gives CDR1 KGHSH, CDR2 LQKENI. This CDR3 region has 16 residues. V shed 2 bases and J shed 2 bases, with 13 bases lying between them. The CDR3 spells CASSPVAAGGNQPQHF. The CDR3 DNA sequence: TGTGCCAGCTCACCAGTGGCGGCAGGGGGCAATCAGCCCCAGCATTTT.

This chain connects TRBV9 to TRBJ2-3, with 13 bases matching TRBD2. The germline CDR1 and CDR2 sequences are SGDLS and YYNGEE. V gave up 0 bases and J gave up 6 bases; unmatched junction bases: 7. The CDR3 covers 17 residues. In nucleotides, the CDR3 is TGTGCCAGCAGCGTAGGGGAACTAGCGGGAGGGCTGGATACGCAGTATTTT. This codes for CASSVGELAGGLDTQYF. The full variable domain, rest sourced from reference TRBV9 and TRBJ2-3, is DSGVTQTPKHLITATGQRVTLRCSPRSGDLSVYWYQQSLDQGLQFLIQYYNGEERAKGNILERFSAQQFPDLHSELNLSSLELGDSALYFCASSVGELAGGLDTQYFGPGTRLTVL.

This clone was detected a few times. The chain uses TRBV7-3 and TRBJ2-2; D may be TRBD1 (6 bases). The CDR3 has 15 residues. Trimming pared 1 base from V and 3 bases from J, leaving 9 bases between. Germline loops: CDR1 SGHTA, CDR2 FQGTGA. The CDR3: CASSLIPGDTGELFF. The CDR3 bases are TGTGCCAGCAGCTTAATTCCAGGGGACACCGGGGAGCTGTTTTTT.

The V call is TRBV4-3, the J call TRBJ1-6; unclear D gene. Germline V gives CDR1 LGHNA, CDR2 YSLEER. V was shortened by 6 bases and J by 7 bases, with 13 bases between the two germline ends. This CDR3 region has 14 residues. CDR3 sequence reads: CASRLLADNSPLHF. CDR3 DNA sequence: TGCGCCAGCAGACTATTGGCAGACAATTCACCCCTCCACTTT.

The chain links TRBV18 to TRBJ2-7; possible D gene TRBD1, 6 bases. The V and J ends lost 0 bases and 7 bases respectively, with 16 bases between them. CDR1 is KGHSH, CDR2 LQKENI, per germline. The CDR3 consists of 15 residues. CDR3 coding DNA: TGTGCCAGCTCACCACCCAGTCAGGGGATGAGGGAGCAGTACTTC. Protein sequence: CASSPPSQGMREQYF.

In its sample, this clone was seen once. The chain uses TRBV6-2 or TRBV6-3 and TRBJ2-7; D possibly corresponds to TRBD1 (5 bases). Germline CDR1 MNHEY, CDR2 SVGEGT. The CDR3 totals 13 residues. The germline V and J ends were trimmed by 4 bases and 5 bases, with 12 bases remaining between them. The CDR3 sequence: CASSSQGYNEQYF. The DNA for the CDR3 is TGTGCCAGCAGTTCCCAGGGTTACAACGAGCAGTACTTC.